This TCR beta chain was recovered during a study of blood T cell repertoires in COVID-19. Study information: Some COVID-19 samples were acute and others convalescent; all came from the United States, Italy and Spain. PBMCs, B-cell-depleted T cells, or T cells provided the cDNA or gDNA that made up the material.

Per the study methods: Scientists estimated how many nucleated cells there were by amplifying reference gene primers. Assay used: immunoSEQ multiplex PCR; TCRdb lists only in-frame clones, some missing. The DNA was the basis for D and trimming; V, J and clone size are from that table. The sample carries 100,000 to 150,000 clones, about 86% recorded once. CDR1 is SGHDT and CDR2 is YYEEEE in the germline V gene. CDR3 length: 16 residues. V shed 2 bases, J shed 0 bases, and the junction held 7 bases outside the gene matches. Sequenced sample: peripheral blood. The source is a woman in her fifties or sixties with acute or convalescent COVID-19. The chain carries TRBV5-6 and TRBJ1-1; 7 bases are shared with TRBD1. In DNA form, the CDR3 reads TGTGCCAGCAGCTTCTTGACAGGGCTCATGAACACTGAAGCTTTCTTT. Its protein is CASSFLTGLMNTEAFF.